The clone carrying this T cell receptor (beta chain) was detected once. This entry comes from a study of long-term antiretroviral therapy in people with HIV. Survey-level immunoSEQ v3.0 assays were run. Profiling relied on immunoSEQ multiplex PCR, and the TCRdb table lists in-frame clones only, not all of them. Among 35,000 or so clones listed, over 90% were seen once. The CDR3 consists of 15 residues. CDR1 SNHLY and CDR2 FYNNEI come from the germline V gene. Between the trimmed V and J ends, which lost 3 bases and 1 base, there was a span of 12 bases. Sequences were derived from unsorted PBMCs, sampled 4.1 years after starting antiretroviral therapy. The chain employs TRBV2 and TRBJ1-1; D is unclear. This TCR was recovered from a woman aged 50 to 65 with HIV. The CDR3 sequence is CASSEEEYGNTEAFF. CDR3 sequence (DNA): TGTGCCAGCAGTGAGGAAGAATACGGGAACACTGAAGCTTTCTTT.